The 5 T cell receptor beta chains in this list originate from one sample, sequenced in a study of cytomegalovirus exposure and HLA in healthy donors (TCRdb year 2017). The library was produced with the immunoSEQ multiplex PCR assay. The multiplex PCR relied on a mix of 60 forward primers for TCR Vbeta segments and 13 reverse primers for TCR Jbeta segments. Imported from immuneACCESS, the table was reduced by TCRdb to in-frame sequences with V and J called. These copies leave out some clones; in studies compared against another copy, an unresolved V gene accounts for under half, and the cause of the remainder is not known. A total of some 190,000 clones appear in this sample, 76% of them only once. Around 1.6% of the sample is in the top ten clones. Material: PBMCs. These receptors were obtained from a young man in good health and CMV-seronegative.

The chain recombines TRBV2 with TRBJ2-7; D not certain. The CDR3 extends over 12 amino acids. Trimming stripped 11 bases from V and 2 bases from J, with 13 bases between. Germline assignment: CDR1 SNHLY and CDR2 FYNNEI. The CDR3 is CAGKGGAYEQYF. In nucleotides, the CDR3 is TGTGCCGGTAAAGGTGGAGCCTACGAGCAGTACTTC.

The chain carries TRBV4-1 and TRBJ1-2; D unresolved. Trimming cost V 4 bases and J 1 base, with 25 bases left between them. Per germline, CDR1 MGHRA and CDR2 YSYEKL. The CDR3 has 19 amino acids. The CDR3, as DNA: TGCGCCAGCAGCCCCCACCCCCGGTTTAACCCCGTCCTTAACTATGGCTACACCTTC. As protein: CASSPHPRFNPVLNYGYTF.

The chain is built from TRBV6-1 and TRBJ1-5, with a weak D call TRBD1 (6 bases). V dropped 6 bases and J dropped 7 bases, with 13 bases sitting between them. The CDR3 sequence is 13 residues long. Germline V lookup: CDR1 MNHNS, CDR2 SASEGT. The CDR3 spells CASSPRGRQPQHF. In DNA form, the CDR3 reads TGTGCCAGCAGCCCCAGGGGTAGGCAGCCCCAGCATTTT.

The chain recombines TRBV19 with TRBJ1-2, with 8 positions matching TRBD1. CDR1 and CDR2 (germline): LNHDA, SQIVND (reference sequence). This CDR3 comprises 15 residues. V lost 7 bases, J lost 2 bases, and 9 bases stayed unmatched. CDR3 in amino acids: CASTRWTGTNYGYTF. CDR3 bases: TGTGCCAGTACTCGATGGACAGGGACCAACTATGGCTACACCTTC.

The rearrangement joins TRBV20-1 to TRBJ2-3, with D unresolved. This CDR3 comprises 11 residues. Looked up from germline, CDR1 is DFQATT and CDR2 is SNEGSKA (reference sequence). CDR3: CSPQNVDTQYF. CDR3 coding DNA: TGCAGCCCCCAGAACGTGGATACGCAGTATTTT.